Listed below are T cell receptor beta chains from one sample, sequenced in a study of blood T cell repertoires in COVID-19. Data came from immunoSEQ multiplex PCR; TCRdb stores just in-frame clones and leaves some out. Of about 440,000 clones in the sample, 90% are singletons; the top ten hold about 0.6%. Sequences were obtained from PBMCs or T cells enriched from blood (not recorded which). The receptors here all came from a young man who had recovered from COVID-19. Each CDR3 is given with its conserved first and last residue. The D gene is left open where the match is weak. Only some rows state a clone size, as once, few, many or a class for expanded clones.

cdr3_aa cdr3_nt d_call clone_size j_call v_call
CASSSEAGRGGRTDTQYF TGTGCCAGCAGCTCCGAAGCGGGTCGGGGGGGTAGAACAGATACGCAGTATTTT TRBD2 NA TRBJ2-3 TRBV5-4
CASSLDRAGEQYF TGCGCCAGCAGCTTGGACAGGGCGGGCGAGCAGTACTTC NA NA TRBJ2-7 TRBV5-1
CASSLDRFSYEQYF TGTGCCAGCAGCTTAGACAGATTCTCCTACGAGCAGTACTTC NA NA TRBJ2-7 TRBV11-2
CASRAGTTNTEAFF TGTGCCAGCAGGGCAGGAACGACGAACACTGAAGCTTTCTTT NA NA TRBJ1-1 TRBV2
CASRSGDETVAYEQYF TGCGCCAGCCGTTCAGGGGACGAGACGGTCGCCTACGAGCAGTACTTC NA few TRBJ2-7 TRBV10-1
CASGRLIGEENTEAFF TGTGCCAGTGGTCGCCTTATAGGTGAGGAGAACACTGAAGCTTTCTTT NA NA TRBJ1-1 TRBV19
CAWSVPVTRRSTQYF TGTGCCTGGAGTGTACCAGTGACTAGGCGATCCACTCAGTACTTC NA NA TRBJ2-7 TRBV30
CASKEGPFDYGYTF TGTGCCAGTAAGGAGGGGCCCTTTGACTATGGCTACACCTTC NA NA TRBJ1-2 TRBV19
CASSPRQGYGYTF TGTGCCAGCAGTCCACGACAGGGATATGGCTACACCTTC TRBD1 NA TRBJ1-2 TRBV27
CASRTAEMNTEAFF TGTGCCAGCCGAACCGCCGAGATGAACACTGAAGCTTTCTTT NA NA TRBJ1-1 TRBV27
CATKGDSNQPQHF TGTGCCACCAAAGGAGATAGCAATCAGCCCCAGCATTTT NA NA TRBJ1-5 TRBV28
CASSVGQGAYGYTF TGTGCCAGCAGCGTAGGTCAGGGGGCCTATGGCTACACCTTC TRBD1 NA TRBJ1-2 TRBV9
CASSLRDRRGESSF TGTGCCAGCAGTTTAAGGGACAGGCGCGGAGAATCGTCGTTC TRBD1 NA TRBJ2-7 TRBV28
CASSYGRGGEKLFF TGTGCCAGCAGTTATGGCAGGGGAGGGGAAAAACTGTTTTTT NA NA TRBJ1-4 TRBV6-5
CASSQVRASPLHF TGTGCCAGCAGCCAAGTTAGAGCTTCACCCCTCCACTTT NA NA TRBJ1-6 TRBV14
CASSLQGWSNYGYTF TGTGCCAGCTCACTACAGGGGTGGAGTAACTATGGCTACACCTTC TRBD1 NA TRBJ1-2 TRBV18
CASTSVGGSNQPQHF TGTGCCAGCACCTCCGTGGGAGGAAGCAATCAGCCCCAGCATTTT NA NA TRBJ1-5 TRBV27
CASNTPGQGFITEAFF TGTGCCAGCAACACGCCGGGACAGGGGTTCATCACTGAAGCTTTCTTT TRBD1 NA TRBJ1-1 TRBV28
CASSCTGDPIYEQYF TGTGCCAGCAGTTGCACAGGGGACCCAATTTACGAGCAGTACTTC NA NA TRBJ2-7 TRBV21-1
CASSQLAGTGELFF TGTGCCAGTAGTCAGCTAGCGGGAACCGGGGAGCTGTTTTTT TRBD2 NA TRBJ2-2 TRBV19
CASSPGGTPYEQYF TGTGCCAGCAGCCCGGGAGGGACACCTTACGAGCAGTACTTC TRBD2 NA TRBJ2-7 TRBV7-3
CASNRDLNTEAFF TGTGCCAGCAATAGGGACTTGAACACTGAAGCTTTCTTT NA few TRBJ1-1 TRBV27
CASSQRTGRGTGELFF TGTGCCAGCAGCCAACGGACAGGGCGAGGCACCGGGGAGCTGTTTTTT TRBD1 few TRBJ2-2 TRBV11-2
CASSRGQGEAFF TGTGCCAGCAGTAGGGGACAGGGGGAAGCTTTCTTT TRBD1 NA TRBJ1-1 TRBV12-3/TRBV12-4
CATTGTGRSNQPQHF TGTGCCACCACCGGGACAGGGAGAAGCAATCAGCCCCAGCATTTT TRBD1 NA TRBJ1-5 TRBV24-1
CASSIDPWTDYGYTF TGTGCCAGTAGTATAGATCCATGGACAGACTATGGCTACACCTTC NA NA TRBJ1-2 TRBV19
CATTSGQGHGYTF TGTGCCACGACATCGGGACAGGGACATGGCTACACCTTC TRBD1 NA TRBJ1-2 TRBV28